This T cell receptor beta chain was sequenced during a study of cytomegalovirus exposure and HLA in healthy donors. This CDR3 has 16 residues. CDR1 and CDR2 (germline): SGHRS, YFSETQ. After removal of 0 bases from V and 2 bases from J, the junction contained 6 bases not matched to a gene. Study-level findings and limits: It was shown in a later analysis that HLA-associated TCR beta chains were more clonally expanded than other, equally common chains. In a later analysis, V- and J-gene trimming of beta chains associated with a DCLRE1C missense variant, replicated independently.

The PCR contained 60 Vbeta and 13 Jbeta primers. TCRdb keeps only in-frame clones here, not all; method: immunoSEQ multiplex PCR. The repertoire holds over 150,000 clones, with 77% as singletons. As concerns this clone: Antigen: not known.

This TCR derives from a woman aged 55-69 years in good health and CMV-seropositive. This chain connects TRBV5-1 to TRBJ2-5; 8 bases line up with TRBD2. Sequencing was carried out using PBMCs. CDR3 residues: CASSLAPGGFQETQYF. CDR3 coding DNA: TGCGCCAGCAGCTTGGCGCCGGGGGGGTTTCAAGAGACCCAGTACTTC.